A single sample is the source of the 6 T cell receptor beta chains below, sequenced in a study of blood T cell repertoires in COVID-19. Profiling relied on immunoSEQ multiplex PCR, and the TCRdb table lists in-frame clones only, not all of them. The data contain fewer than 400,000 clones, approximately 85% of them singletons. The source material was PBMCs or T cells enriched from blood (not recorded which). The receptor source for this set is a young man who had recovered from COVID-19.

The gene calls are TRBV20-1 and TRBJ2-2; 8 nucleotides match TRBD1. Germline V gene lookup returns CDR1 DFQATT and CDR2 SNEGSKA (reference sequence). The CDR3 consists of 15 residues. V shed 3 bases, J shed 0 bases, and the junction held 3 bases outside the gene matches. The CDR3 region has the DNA TGCAGTGCTAGTACGACAGGGGCGAACACCGGGGAGCTGTTTTTT. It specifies CSASTTGANTGELFF.

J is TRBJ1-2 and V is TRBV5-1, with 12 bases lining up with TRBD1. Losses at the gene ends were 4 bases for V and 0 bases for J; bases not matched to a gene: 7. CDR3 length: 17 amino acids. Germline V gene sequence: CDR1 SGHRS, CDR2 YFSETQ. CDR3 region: CASSPGTGGLANYGYTF. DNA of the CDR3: TGCGCCAGCAGCCCAGGGACAGGGGGCCTAGCTAACTATGGCTACACCTTC.

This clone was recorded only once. DNA for the CDR3: TGTGCCAGCGGAACAGAATCCTCTGGGGCCAACGTCCTGACTTTC. Amino acids: CASGTESSGANVLTF. The chain uses TRBV27 and TRBJ2-6; D gene unclear. Trimming stripped 8 bases from V and 0 bases from J, with 11 bases between. The CDR3 consists of 15 residues. Germline V gene sequence: CDR1 MNHEY, CDR2 SMNVEV (reference sequence).

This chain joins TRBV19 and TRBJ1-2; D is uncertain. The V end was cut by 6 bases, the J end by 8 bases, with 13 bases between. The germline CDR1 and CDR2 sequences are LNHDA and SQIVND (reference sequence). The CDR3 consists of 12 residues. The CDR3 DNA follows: TGTGCCAGTAGCCGGGAGGGAATAGGCTACACCTTC. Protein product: CASSREGIGYTF. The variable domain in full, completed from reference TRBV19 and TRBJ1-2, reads DGGITQSPKYLFRKEGQNVTLSCEQNLNHDAMYWYRQDPGQGLRLIYYSQIVNDFQKGDIAEGYSVSREKKESFPLTVTSAQKNPTAFYLCASSREGIGYTFGSGTRLTVV.

The CDR3 protein is CAWTLGGTLNEQYF. CDR3 DNA sequence: TGTGCCTGGACCCTAGGCGGGACCCTCAACGAGCAGTACTTC. This chain links TRBV30 with TRBJ2-7, with a weak D call TRBD2 (6 bases). CDR3 length equals 14 residues. The V gene's germline CDR1 is GTSNPN and CDR2 SVGIG (reference sequence). Between the trimmed V and J ends, which lost 4 bases and 5 bases, there was a span of 18 bases.

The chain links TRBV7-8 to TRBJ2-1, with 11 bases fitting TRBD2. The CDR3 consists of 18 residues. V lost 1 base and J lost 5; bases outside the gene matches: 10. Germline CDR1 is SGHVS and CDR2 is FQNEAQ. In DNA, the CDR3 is TGTGCCAGCAGCTTAGTACTAGCGGGGGAGGTAGGGGACAATGAGCAGTTCTTC. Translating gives CASSLVLAGEVGDNEQFF.